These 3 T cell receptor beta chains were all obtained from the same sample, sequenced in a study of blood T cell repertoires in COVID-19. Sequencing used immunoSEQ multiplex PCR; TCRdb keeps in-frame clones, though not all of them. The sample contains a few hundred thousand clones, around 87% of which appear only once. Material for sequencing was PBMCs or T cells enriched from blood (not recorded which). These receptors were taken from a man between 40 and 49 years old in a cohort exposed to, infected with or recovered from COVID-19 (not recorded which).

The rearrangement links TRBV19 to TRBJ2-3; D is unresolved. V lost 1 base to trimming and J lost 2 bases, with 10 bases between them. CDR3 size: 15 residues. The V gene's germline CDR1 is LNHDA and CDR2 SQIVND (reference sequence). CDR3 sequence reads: CASSIGKTYTDTQYF. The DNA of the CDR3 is TGTGCCAGTAGTATAGGTAAAACTTACACAGATACGCAGTATTTT.

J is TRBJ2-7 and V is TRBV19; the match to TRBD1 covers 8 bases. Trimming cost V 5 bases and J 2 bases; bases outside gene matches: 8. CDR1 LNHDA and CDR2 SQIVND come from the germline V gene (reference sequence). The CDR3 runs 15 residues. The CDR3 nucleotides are TGTGCCAGTAGTTTTGACAGGGGAGGCCCCTACGAGCAGTACTTC. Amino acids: CASSFDRGGPYEQYF.

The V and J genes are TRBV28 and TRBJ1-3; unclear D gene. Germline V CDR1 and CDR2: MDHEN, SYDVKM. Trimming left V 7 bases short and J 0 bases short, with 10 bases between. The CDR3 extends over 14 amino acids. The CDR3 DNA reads TGTGCCAGCATTACCGGGTTCTCTGGAAACACCATATATTTT. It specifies CASITGFSGNTIYF.